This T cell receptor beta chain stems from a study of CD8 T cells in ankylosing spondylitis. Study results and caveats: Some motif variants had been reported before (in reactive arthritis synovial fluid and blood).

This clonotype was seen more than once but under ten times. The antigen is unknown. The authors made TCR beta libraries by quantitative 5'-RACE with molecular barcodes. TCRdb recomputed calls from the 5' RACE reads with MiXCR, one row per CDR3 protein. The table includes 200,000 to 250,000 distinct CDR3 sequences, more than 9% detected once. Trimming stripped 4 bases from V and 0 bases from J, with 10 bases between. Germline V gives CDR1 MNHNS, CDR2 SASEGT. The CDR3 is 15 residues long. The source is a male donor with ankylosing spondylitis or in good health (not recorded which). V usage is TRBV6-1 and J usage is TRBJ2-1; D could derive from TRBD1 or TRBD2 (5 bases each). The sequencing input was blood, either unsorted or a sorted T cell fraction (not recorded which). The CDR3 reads CASSAGTSSYNEQFF. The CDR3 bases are TGTGCCAGCAGTGCCGGGACCAGCTCCTACAATGAGCAGTTCTTC.